A selection of T cell receptor beta chains follows, all from one sample in a study of blood T cells in healthy people across ages. One entry per CDR3 protein results from TCRdb running MiXCR on the 5' RACE reads. The sample lists 580,000 or so distinct CDR3 sequences, 47% occurring once. The sample comprised blood. Receptors were obtained from an elderly man in good health. The CDR3 runs from the conserved cysteine through the conserved F or W. Fields, in order: clone size, J gene, V gene, D gene, CDR3 protein, CDR3 DNA. The D gene is left open where the match is weak. Some rows mark clone size as missing; the rest say once, few, many or name a class of expanded clone.

>-|TRBJ2-3|TRBV5-1|TRBD2
CASSRTSGRTTDTQYF
TGCGCCAGCAGCAGGACTAGCGGGAGAACCACAGATACGCAGTATTTT
>-|TRBJ2-5|TRBV3-1|-
CASSQEYSHNERYF
TGTGCCAGCAGCCAAGAGTACTCCCACAATGAGCGGTACTTC
>many|TRBJ2-5|TRBV6-5|-
CASSRSSGPFRETQYF
TGTGCCAGCAGCCGCAGCTCCGGGCCATTTAGGGAGACCCAGTACTTC
>-|TRBJ2-1|TRBV29-1|-
CSGIKGTPTYSEQFF
TGCAGCGGGATCAAAGGAACCCCAACCTACAGTGAGCAGTTCTTC
>-|TRBJ2-1|TRBV28|TRBD2
CASSLSGSHNEQFF
TGTGCCAGCAGCCTAAGCGGGAGCCACAATGAGCAGTTCTTC
>-|TRBJ2-1|TRBV5-1|-
CASSLRPGIQFF
TGCGCCAGCAGCTTGCGCCCGGGAATTCAGTTCTTC
>many|TRBJ2-7|TRBV7-9|TRBD1
CASSSRRTGILEQYF
TGTGCCAGCAGCTCGAGACGGACAGGGATTCTCGAGCAGTACTTC
>-|TRBJ2-7|TRBV7-2|-
CASSLNIVYEQYF
TGTGCCAGCAGCTTAAATATCGTGTACGAGCAGTACTTC
>-|TRBJ1-4|TRBV29-1|-
CSAARLRTNEKLFF
TGCAGCGCGGCAAGGTTGCGGACTAATGAAAAACTGTTTTTT
>-|TRBJ1-1|TRBV20-1|TRBD1
CSAPGQDTEAFF
TGCAGTGCCCCGGGACAGGACACTGAAGCTTTCTTT
>-|TRBJ1-6|TRBV5-1|-
CASSLSSPGDSPPHF
TGCGCCAGCAGCTTGAGTTCCCCGGGGGACTCACCCCCCCACTTT
>-|TRBJ2-7|TRBV7-6|TRBD2
CASSLTSRGLAPHEQYF
TGTGCCAGCAGCTTAACAAGCAGGGGACTAGCACCCCACGAGCAGTACTTC
>many|TRBJ2-1|TRBV6-6|-
CASKDARSGGGEQFF
TGTGCCAGCAAAGACGCTAGAAGTGGTGGCGGTGAGCAGTTCTTC
>-|TRBJ1-2|TRBV20-1|-
CSTREGRNYGYTF
TGCAGTACTAGAGAGGGCAGAAACTATGGCTACACCTTC
>-|TRBJ2-1|TRBV12-3/TRBV12-4|-
CASTRRDEQFF
TGTGCCAGCACGAGACGCGATGAGCAGTTCTTC
>-|TRBJ2-7|TRBV9|-
CASSVATGGARDGQYF
TGTGCCAGCAGCGTAGCTACGGGGGGCGCGAGAGACGGGCAGTACTTC
>-|TRBJ1-6|TRBV11-1|TRBD1
CASSWDSNNSPLHF
TGTGCCAGCAGCTGGGACAGCAATAATTCACCCCTCCACTTT
>-|TRBJ1-1|TRBV5-1|TRBD1
CASSPGQANTEAFF
TGCGCCAGCAGCCCTGGACAGGCGAACACTGAAGCTTTCTTT
>-|TRBJ1-2|TRBV20-1|-
CSASMGSDGYTF
TGCAGTGCTTCCATGGGGTCTGATGGCTACACCTTC
>few|TRBJ2-7|TRBV10-3|TRBD1
CAISESGGQVRYEQYF
TGTGCCATCAGTGAGTCGGGGGGACAGGTTAGGTACGAGCAGTACTTC
>few|TRBJ1-1|TRBV6-6|-
CASSSPGQMNTEAFF
TGTGCCAGCAGTTCCCCGGGACAAATGAACACTGAAGCTTTCTTT
>-|TRBJ2-3|TRBV7-3|-
CASSKESTGSTDTQYF
TGTGCCAGCAGCAAAGAGAGCACCGGTAGCACAGATACGCAGTATTTT
>-|TRBJ2-3|TRBV9|-
CASSVVGGGSADTQYF
TGTGCCAGCAGCGTCGTTGGAGGGGGGTCCGCAGATACGCAGTATTTT
>few|TRBJ2-7|TRBV7-2|TRBD2
CASSVGTNYEQYF
TGTGCCAGCAGCGTCGGGACTAACTACGAGCAGTACTTC
>-|TRBJ2-3|TRBV4-2|TRBD2
CASSQSTSQGTDTQYF
TGTGCCAGCAGCCAGTCGACTAGCCAGGGCACAGATACGCAGTATTTT
>-|TRBJ2-5|TRBV4-3|TRBD2
CASSQIPGGEQYF
TGCGCCAGCAGCCAAATCCCGGGGGGTGAGCAGTACTTC
>few|TRBJ2-1|TRBV7-3|-
CASSLTRSNNEQFF
TGTGCCAGCAGCTTAACGCGATCAAACAATGAGCAGTTCTTC
>-|TRBJ2-7|TRBV5-1|-
CASSLVPLSSYEQYF
TGCGCCAGCAGCTTGGTCCCCTTAAGCTCCTACGAGCAGTACTTC
>-|TRBJ2-7|TRBV4-3|TRBD1
CASSQDSNRGSEQYF
TGCGCCAGCAGCCAAGATTCCAACAGGGGATCCGAGCAGTACTTC
>-|TRBJ2-7|TRBV12-3/TRBV12-4|TRBD2
CASSLAGGIYEQYF
TGTGCCAGCAGCCTAGCGGGGGGGATCTACGAGCAGTACTTC
>-|TRBJ2-7|TRBV29-1|TRBD2
CSVLKLAGITYEQYF
TGCAGCGTTCTCAAACTAGCGGGAATCACCTACGAGCAGTACTTC
>-|TRBJ2-7|TRBV2|-
CASSTEPYEQYF
TGTGCCAGCAGTACCGAGCCCTACGAGCAGTACTTC
>-|TRBJ2-1|TRBV29-1|-
CSVVPSRDEQFF
TGCAGCGTTGTCCCCAGCCGGGATGAGCAGTTCTTC
>-|TRBJ2-2|TRBV7-9|-
CASSSTTLTGELFF
TGTGCCAGCAGCTCGACGACTCTCACCGGGGAGCTGTTTTTT
>-|TRBJ1-4|TRBV29-1|-
CSVKGANEKLFF
TGCAGCGTAAAAGGGGCTAATGAAAAACTGTTTTTT
>few|TRBJ2-7|TRBV29-1|TRBD1
CSARVGQGPYEQYF
TGCAGCGCCCGGGTGGGACAGGGACCTTACGAGCAGTACTTC
>-|TRBJ2-1|TRBV12-3/TRBV12-4|-
CASSLVGGKSEQFF
TGTGCCAGCAGTTTAGTCGGAGGGAAGAGTGAGCAGTTCTTC
>-|TRBJ2-3|TRBV7-9|TRBD2
CASSRSRTSGSSTDTQYF
TGTGCCAGCAGCCGCTCGCGGACTAGCGGGAGTAGCACAGATACGCAGTATTTT
>few|TRBJ2-1|TRBV24-1|TRBD2
CATSDPGLASSSYNEQFF
TGTGCCACCAGTGATCCGGGACTAGCGAGTAGCTCCTACAATGAGCAGTTCTTC
>-|TRBJ1-2|TRBV9|-
CASSRTVDTYGYTF
TGTGCCAGCAGCCGGACAGTCGATACCTATGGCTACACCTTC
>-|TRBJ2-3|TRBV27|-
CASIPSGRGANPRPSDTQYF
TGTGCCAGCATCCCATCGGGCCGAGGGGCCAATCCAAGACCTTCAGATACGCAGTATTTT
>many|TRBJ2-5|TRBV6-5|TRBD1
CASSNTPGTGRETQYF
TGTGCCAGCAGCAATACCCCCGGGACAGGGAGGGAGACCCAGTACTTC
>few|TRBJ2-5|TRBV6-5|TRBD2
CASSFVGTSGINEQYF
TGTGCCAGCAGTTTTGTAGGGACTAGCGGGATAAATGAGCAGTACTTC
>-|TRBJ2-3|TRBV29-1|-
CSVVPGTPTDTQYF
TGCAGCGTCGTCCCTGGGACCCCTACGGATACGCAGTATTTT
>-|TRBJ2-7|TRBV5-1|-
CASRLELQNEQYF
TGCGCCAGCAGGCTGGAACTACAGAACGAGCAGTACTTC